The entry that follows covers one T cell receptor beta chain sequence. This receptor's antigen is unknown. Per-nucleotide qualities are absent, and no much larger clonotype sits a single base away. V loses 5 bases of germline sequence and J loses 0 bases, and the interval between the two ends is 13 bases. In the germline V gene, CDR1 corresponds to SGHRS and CDR2 to YFSETQ. The CDR3 contains 15 residues, cysteine and phenylalanine counted. CDR3 DNA is the only sequence kept; it has 45 bases, read in frame from the first base. High-throughput TCR beta sequencing profiled peripheral blood CD8+ and CD4+ T cells from healthy donors, Susac syndrome patients and multiple sclerosis patients. Susac syndrome patients met recently defined diagnostic criteria for definite or probable disease. CD8+ TEMRA cells were enriched by FACS, while bulk CD8+ and CD4+ T cells were purified by magnetic negative isolation. Blood was collected in EDTA tubes and processed within 24 hours, with PBMCs isolated through density gradient centrifugation. PBMCs intended for TCR sequencing were cryopreserved in liquid nitrogen and thawed later in a water bath at 37 degrees C. The sorted or isolated CD4+, CD8+ and CD8+ TEMRA cells had a purity of 90% or higher.

This sample stems from a study of CD8 T cells in Susac syndrome (dated by TCRdb to 2018 to 2020). With respect to the entire study: Among the sequenced Susac syndrome patients, about six had clinically active disease and under 10 were in clinical remission. Repertoire sequencing was used to test whether CD8+ T cell activation and differentiation in Susac syndrome was antigen driven. Susac syndrome patients were therapy-naive, on corticosteroids (some also receiving IVIg), or on IVIg alone at blood withdrawal.

Study-wide findings and limitations: The study acknowledged that relatively few individuals were included in the TCR sequencing and HLA analysis. In the CD4+ T cell repertoire of Susac syndrome patients, clonal expansion was not detected.

RNA was extracted using the RNeasy kit, and roughly 0.5 to 1 microgram was reverse transcribed with random hexamers. TCR beta CDR3 regions were amplified with the immunoSEQ multiplex PCR assay covering 54 Vbeta and 13 Jbeta segments. Bias from PCR amplification was corrected by using a synthetic template baseline for primer optimization and for computational correction. Concerning the study's data processing: Reads were annotated to V, D and J genes according to IMGT and were analyzed with immunoSEQ Analyzer, with only productive sequences retained. Clonality was computed as one minus Shannon entropy normalized by log2 of the number of productive unique sequences. For each patient and control, public and private clones were evaluated among the 100 most prevalent clones. Clones were defined as Susac-specific when absent from the healthy and MS cohorts, from 1,000 to 1,100 published viral clones and from other ImmuneACCESS disease sequences. Through fastp at Q25 and MiXCR, TCRdb rebuilt clones from the public reads, retaining in-frame beta chains. All rows with the same CDR3 protein become a single entry with the most common DNA and genes. The V and J calls were determined by TCRdb, not by the authors. This sample gives roughly 140,000 distinct CDR3 sequences in total; approximately 95% of them show up just once. The ten most abundant clones make up 0.15% to 0.2% of the sample.

The sequenced material came from CD4+ T cells from PBMCs. This clonotype originated in a human donor with Susac syndrome. The chain is assembled from TRBV5-1 and TRBJ2-3, with the D gene too uncertain to name. The CDR3 protein is CASRPSRASTDTQYF. Here is the DNA: TGCGCCAGCAGGCCATCGAGAGCTAGCACAGATACGCAGTATTTT.